A single sample gave rise to the 15 T cell receptor beta chains below, sequenced in a study of cytomegalovirus exposure and HLA in healthy donors. This PCR relied on a set of 60 Vbeta primers and 13 Jbeta primers. Assay used: immunoSEQ multiplex PCR; TCRdb lists only in-frame clones, some missing. The sample records approximately 120,000 clones, 70% to 85% being singletons. What was sequenced was PBMCs. These receptors were obtained from a middle-aged man in good health and CMV-seropositive.

The chain joins TRBV5-1 to TRBJ2-7, with TRBD2 matching over 10 bases. J lost 0 bases, V lost 5 bases, and 5 bases had no gene match. There are 15 residues in the CDR3. CDR1 is SGHRS and CDR2 is YFSETQ in the germline V gene. CDR3 sequence: CASRPGLASSYEQYF. Here the CDR3 DNA reads TGCGCCAGCAGGCCGGGACTAGCGAGCTCCTACGAGCAGTACTTC.

Remarks on this clone: A read error may produce the germline difference seen at one junction end. V is TRBV30 and J is TRBJ2-4; 8 bases line up with TRBD1. Germline assignment: CDR1 GTSNPN and CDR2 SVGIG (reference sequence). The CDR3 sequence is 12 residues long. The DNA of the CDR3 is TGTGCCTGGGCAGGGGGCGGAAACAGTCAGTACTTC. Translated, it gives CAWAGGGNSQYF.

This clone was observed a handful of times. The chain couples TRBV10-3 to TRBJ2-3; TRBD1 matches at 11 bases. Germline-derived CDR1 and CDR2 are ENHRY and SYGVKD. The CDR3 has 17 amino acids. The V and J ends lost 5 bases and 0 bases, in that order; junction bases with no gene match: 7. DNA for the CDR3: TGTGCCATCAGTTTGGGGACAGGGGGACGCAGCACAGATACGCAGTATTTT. This translates into CAISLGTGGRSTDTQYF.

This chain connects TRBV5-1 to TRBJ2-7; 7 bases agree with TRBD2. Germline V gene lookup returns CDR1 SGHRS and CDR2 YFSETQ. V trimming: 5 bases; J trimming: 2 bases; junction bases outside the gene matches: 13. The CDR3 covers 16 residues. CDR3: CASRSPTSASPYEQYF. The CDR3 DNA reads as TGCGCCAGCAGATCACCTACTAGCGCGAGCCCCTACGAGCAGTACTTC.

V usage is TRBV7-9 and J usage is TRBJ1-1; D uncertain. CDR1 is SEHNR and CDR2 is FQNEAQ in the germline V gene (reference sequence). The V gene lost 2 bases and the J gene lost 7 bases, with 8 bases spanning the gap. This CDR3 is 12 amino acids long. The CDR3 DNA follows: TGTGCCAGCAGCTTACCCCGGGTTGAAGCTTTCTTT. This codes for CASSLPRVEAFF.

The chain joins TRBV30 to TRBJ2-2; 7 bases agree with TRBD1. The CDR3 has 15 amino acids. The junction had 6 bases not matched to a gene; V was cut back by 3 bases and J by 2 bases. Looked up from germline, CDR1 is GTSNPN and CDR2 is SVGIG (reference sequence). CDR3 nucleotides: TGTGCCTGGAGAGTGACAGGGACCAACACCGGGGAGCTGTTTTTT. It codes for CAWRVTGTNTGELFF.

A remark on this clone: The junction shows a germline mismatch at one end, possibly a read error. This chain joins TRBV4-1 and TRBJ2-7; 9 nucleotides agree with TRBD2. This CDR3 is built from 16 residues. CDR1 and CDR2 from the germline V gene are MGHRA and YSYEKL. The CDR3 sequence is CASREGLGTSSNEQYF. The CDR3 region has the DNA TGCGCCAGCAGAGAGGGGCTAGGGACTAGCTCCAACGAGCAGTACTTC.

A single count supports this clone. The rearrangement joins TRBV6-6 to TRBJ2-3; 7 bases line up with TRBD1. CDR1 is MNHNY and CDR2 is SVGAGI in the germline V gene (reference sequence). Germline trimming cut 2 bases from V and 1 base from J; bases unmatched to any gene: 6. The CDR3 runs 16 residues. CDR3 sequence (DNA): TGTGCCAGCAGTTACAGGACAGGAGAACGCACAGATACGCAGTATTTT. Encoded protein: CASSYRTGERTDTQYF.

The rearrangement joins TRBV5-6 to TRBJ2-7; 7 bases are a match to TRBD2. J gave up 0 bases and V 4 bases, and 4 bases lay outside the gene matches. The CDR3 has 14 amino acids. Germline CDR1 SGHDT, CDR2 YYEEEE. DNA for the CDR3: TGTGCCAGCAGCCTCCGGGGGGTCTCCTACGAGCAGTACTTC. Translating gives CASSLRGVSYEQYF.

The V call is TRBV6-1, the J call TRBJ1-2; 7 bases fit TRBD1. Germline CDR1 MNHNS, CDR2 SASEGT. V was pared by 3 bases and J by 4 bases, with 5 bases of the junction left unmatched. The length of the CDR3 is 14 residues. CDR3 bases: TGTGCCAGCAGTGAGTCGACAGGGCGCTATGGCTACACCTTC. Translated: CASSESTGRYGYTF.

As concerns this clone: A junction boundary mismatches the germline segment, possibly from a read error. The CDR3 reads CASSFGGNTGELFF. CDR3 sequence (DNA): TGTGCTAGCAGCTTTGGAGGGAACACCGGGGAGCTGTTTTTT. This rearrangement joins TRBV7-7 to TRBJ2-2; D might be TRBD2 (5 bases). Germline values: CDR1 SSHAT, CDR2 FNYEAQ (reference sequence). The CDR3 runs to 14 residues.

The V call is TRBV7-2, the J call TRBJ2-3; 10 positions match TRBD2. CDR1 and CDR2 (germline): SGHTA, FQGNSA. CDR3 length: 16 amino acids. Losses at the gene ends were 5 bases for V and 3 bases for J; bases not matched to a gene: 8. The CDR3 DNA sequence: TGTGCCAGCAGCCCCCAGCGGGGGGGACGAACAGATACGCAGTATTTT. Translating gives CASSPQRGGRTDTQYF.

In regard to this clone: The sample contains more than one DNA sequence encoding this CDR3. The chain is built from TRBV28 and TRBJ1-6, with D possibly TRBD1 on 6 matching bases. Trimming left V 8 bases short and J 1 base short, with 9 bases between. Germline assignment: CDR1 MDHEN and CDR2 SYDVKM. This CDR3 region has 14 residues. The CDR3 protein is CASRTASYNSPLHF. The CDR3 DNA is TGTGCCAGCCGGACAGCTTCCTATAATTCACCCCTCCACTTT.

V is TRBV4-1 and J is TRBJ1-2; D is perhaps TRBD1 (6 bases). The CDR3 length is 15 residues. Trimming took 1 base from V and 7 from J, leaving 16 bases between them. CDR1 is MGHRA, CDR2 YSYEKL, per germline. The CDR3 sequence is CASSQAPGGAAGYTF. As DNA, the CDR3 is TGCGCCAGCAGCCAAGCGCCGGGGGGGGCGGCTGGCTACACCTTC.

The gene calls are TRBV19 and TRBJ2-3, with a tentative D call TRBD2 (6 bases). There are 14 residues in the CDR3. Trimming took 5 bases from V and 2 from J, leaving 11 bases between them. Germline V gene sequence: CDR1 LNHDA, CDR2 SQIVND (reference sequence). The CDR3 DNA reads as TGTGCCAGTAGTGCGGGACTTACCACAGATACGCAGTATTTT. This translates into CASSAGLTTDTQYF.